The 20 T cell receptor beta chains in this list originate from one sample, sequenced in a study of blood T cell repertoires in COVID-19. The table came from immunoSEQ multiplex PCR; TCRdb's copy has only in-frame clones and leaves some out. The sample has 50,000 to 65,000 clones, roughly four fifths seen once. The sample comprised peripheral blood. The receptors were sampled from an older woman with acute or convalescent COVID-19.

This chain connects TRBV6-2 or TRBV6-3 to TRBJ2-2; TRBD1 agrees at 7 bases. V shed 4 bases, J shed 1 base, and the junction held 6 bases outside the gene matches. CDR3 length: 16 residues. Germline V gene lookup returns CDR1 MNHEY and CDR2 SVGEGT. The CDR3 spells CASSSMRTGNTGELFF. CDR3 nucleotide sequence: TGTGCCAGCAGTTCCATGAGGACAGGGAACACCGGGGAGCTGTTTTTT.

The rearrangement uses TRBV3-1 (or the pseudogene TRBV3-2) and TRBJ2-5, with TRBD2 identical over 12 bases. The J segment lost 5 bases and the V segment lost 6 bases, leaving 13 bases of the junction unmatched. This CDR3 comprises 17 residues. The germline V gene encodes CDR1 LGHDT and CDR2 YNNKEL (reference sequence). Here the CDR3 reads CASRPVGGLAGLETQYF. The DNA for the CDR3 is TGTGCCAGCAGACCCGTCGGAGGACTAGCGGGACTTGAGACCCAGTACTTC.

This sequence joins TRBV6-5 and TRBJ2-7, with 9 positions matching TRBD1. This CDR3 is 13 amino acids long. Germline assignment: CDR1 MNHEY and CDR2 SVGAGI. After removal of 2 bases from V and 7 bases from J, the junction contained 3 bases not matched to a gene. The CDR3 reads CASSYPGQGEQYF. The CDR3 nucleotides read TGTGCCAGCAGTTACCCGGGACAGGGAGAGCAGTACTTC.

This clone was seen only once. The V and J genes are TRBV18 and TRBJ2-6; D perhaps matches TRBD1 (6 bases). This CDR3 contains 17 residues. Germline V gene lookup returns CDR1 KGHSH and CDR2 LQKENI. V lost 6 bases and J 0 bases, leaving 15 bases between the germline ends. The CDR3 sequence: CASSLQQGSSGANVLTF. Written as DNA, the CDR3 is TGTGCCAGCTCTCTACAACAGGGATCCTCTGGGGCCAACGTCCTGACTTTC.

The genes are TRBV2 and TRBJ2-7; D is perhaps TRBD1 (6 bases). Per germline, CDR1 SNHLY and CDR2 FYNNEI. The CDR3 is made up of 13 amino acids. V lost 7 bases and J 6 bases, leaving 16 bases between the germline ends. The CDR3 coding sequence is TGTGCCAGCACGGAGTCGAGAGGGGGCGAGCAGTACTTC. Translation: CASTESRGGEQYF. Full variable domain (remainder filled in from reference TRBV2 and TRBJ2-7): EPEVTQTPSHQVTQMGQEVILRCVPISNHLYFYWYRQILGQKVEFLVSFYNNEISEKSEIFDDQFSVERPDGSNFTLKIRSTKLEDSAMYFCASTESRGGEQYFGPGTRLTVT.

The V call is TRBV29-1, the J call TRBJ2-3, with D possibly being TRBD2 (6 bases). Germline V CDR1 and CDR2: SQVTM, ANQGSEA. The CDR3 length is 14 residues. With 2 bases removed from V and 6 bases from J, the gap between germline ends came to 15 bases. CDR3 coding DNA: TGCAGCGTTGAAAGGTCAGGAGGGGTGGATACGCAGTATTTT. Amino acid sequence: CSVERSGGVDTQYF.

This sequence joins TRBV18 and TRBJ2-1, with a weak D call TRBD1 (5 bases). This CDR3 spans 14 amino acids. CDR1 and CDR2 (germline): KGHSH, LQKENI. V was trimmed by 3 bases and J by 8 bases, leaving 14 bases between them. CDR3 DNA sequence: TGTGCCAGCTCACCTTGGACATCAACGGATGAGCAGTTCTTC. It yields the protein CASSPWTSTDEQFF. The variable domain in full, with the rest retrieved from reference TRBV18 and TRBJ2-1, is NAGVMQNPRHLVRRRGQEARLRCSPMKGHSHVYWYRQLPEEGLKFMVYLQKENIIDESGMPKERFSAEFPKEGPSILRIQQVVRGDSAAYFCASSPWTSTDEQFFGPGTRLTVL.

The rearrangement links TRBV2 to TRBJ1-5; 8 bases match TRBD1. Germline loops: CDR1 SNHLY, CDR2 FYNNEI. Trimming cost V 0 bases and J 4 bases; bases outside gene matches: 8. This CDR3 is built from 17 residues. This CDR3 is CASSEAGRTGSNQPQHF. The CDR3 DNA is TGTGCCAGCAGTGAAGCAGGAAGGACAGGGTCTAATCAGCCCCAGCATTTT.

This clone was seen a handful of times. The chain employs TRBV3-1 (or the pseudogene TRBV3-2) and TRBJ1-1; D is possibly TRBD1 (5 bases). Germline V gene lookup returns CDR1 LGHDT and CDR2 YNNKEL (reference sequence). Trimming pared 4 bases from V and 2 bases from J, leaving 11 bases between. This CDR3 has 14 amino acids. The CDR3 coding sequence is TGTGCCAGCAGCCTTAGGGGTGGCAACACTGAAGCTTTCTTT. Amino acid sequence: CASSLRGGNTEAFF.

The chain has TRBV4-2 and TRBJ2-1; possibly TRBD2 for D (6 bases). The germline V gene encodes CDR1 LGHNA and CDR2 YNFKEQ. The CDR3 consists of 15 residues. With 0 bases removed from V and 7 bases from J, the gap between germline ends came to 13 bases. This CDR3 reads CASSQENLGGNEQFF. In DNA, the CDR3 is TGTGCCAGCAGCCAAGAAAATCTGGGGGGTAATGAGCAGTTCTTC.

Notes on this clone: At one end the junction does not follow the germline gene, possibly because of a read error. V and J are TRBV20-1 and TRBJ1-2, with unresolved D. The CDR3 has 8 residues. Germline CDR1 and CDR2: DFQATT and SNEGSKA (reference sequence). CDR3 residues: CSARGISF. As DNA, the CDR3 is TGCAGTGCTAGAGGTATCTCTTTC.

The gene calls are TRBV18 and TRBJ1-5; maybe TRBD1 (6 bases). Germline lookup yields CDR1 KGHSH and CDR2 LQKENI. CDR3 size: 14 residues. V lost 4 bases and J lost 4, with 11 bases in between. CDR3 nucleotides: TGTGCCAGCTCACTTGGACAGCAAAATCAGCCCCAGCATTTT. Amino acid sequence: CASSLGQQNQPQHF.

This chain uses TRBV2 with TRBJ1-6; D perhaps matches TRBD1 (6 bases). CDR3 length equals 14 residues. V lost 6 bases, J lost 7 bases, and 13 bases lay in between. Germline CDR1 reads SNHLY; CDR2 reads FYNNEI. DNA of the CDR3: TGTGCCAGCAGCCTAGGGACACCCAATTCACCCCTCCACTTT. Protein: CASSLGTPNSPLHF.

The gene calls are TRBV7-2 and TRBJ2-5; a possible D gene is TRBD1 (5 bases). CDR3 size: 13 residues. V lost 7 bases, J lost 2 bases, and 11 bases lay in between. Germline lookup yields CDR1 SGHTA and CDR2 FQGNSA. The DNA for the CDR3 is TGTGCCAGCACACAAAGGGGTCAAGAGACCCAGTACTTC. It is translated as CASTQRGQETQYF. The whole variable domain, filled in from reference TRBV7-2 and TRBJ2-5, reads GAGVSQSPSNKVTEKGKDVELRCDPISGHTALYWYRQSLGQGLEFLIYFQGNSAPDKSGLPSDRFSAERTGGSVSTLTIQRTQQEDSAVYLCASTQRGQETQYFGPGTRLLVL.

The CDR3: CASSLLGGMNTEAFF. Written as DNA, the CDR3 is TGTGCCAGCTCGCTGTTGGGGGGGATGAACACTGAAGCTTTCTTT. This chain joins TRBV9 and TRBJ1-1; maybe TRBD1 (5 bases). Germline V gives CDR1 SGDLS, CDR2 YYNGEE. CDR3 length: 15 residues. Trimming left V 7 bases short and J 0 bases short, with 16 bases between.

The rearrangement uses TRBV11-1 and TRBJ1-6, with D unclear. The V gene lost 2 bases and the J gene lost 0 bases, with 5 bases spanning the gap. The V gene's germline CDR1 is SGHAT and CDR2 FQDESV (reference sequence). CDR3 length: 15 amino acids. CDR3 sequence reads: CASSLHSSYNSPLHF. The CDR3 DNA sequence: TGTGCCAGCAGCTTACATAGCTCCTATAATTCACCCCTCCACTTT.

This clone was detected once. V and J are TRBV2 and TRBJ1-1; D uncertain. This CDR3 is built from 13 residues. Germline CDR1 reads SNHLY; CDR2 reads FYNNEI. V lost 4 bases to trimming and J lost 0 bases, with 6 bases between them. CDR3 protein: CASSAQLNTEAFF. The CDR3 coding sequence is TGTGCCAGCAGTGCACAGTTGAACACTGAAGCTTTCTTT.

The chain links TRBV6-5 to TRBJ1-1; D remains unclear. V gave up 2 bases and J gave up 4 bases, with 11 bases separating them. This CDR3 is built from 14 residues. CDR1 and CDR2 from the germline V gene are MNHEY and SVGAGI. The CDR3 DNA sequence: TGTGCCAGCAGTTACGGGCGGGTAGGCACTGAAGCTTTCTTT. Its protein product is CASSYGRVGTEAFF.

The J gene is TRBJ2-7, the V gene TRBV5-1; 9 bases agree with TRBD1. The CDR3 runs 14 residues. The germline V gene encodes CDR1 SGHRS and CDR2 YFSETQ. Germline trimming cut 5 bases from V and 1 base from J; bases unmatched to any gene: 4. CDR3 loop: CASRDGTGSYEQYF. The CDR3 region has the DNA TGCGCCAGCAGAGACGGGACAGGGTCCTACGAGCAGTACTTC.

This chain connects TRBV5-6 to TRBJ2-7, with 9 positions matching TRBD1. Looked up from germline, CDR1 is SGHDT and CDR2 is YYEEEE. The CDR3 sequence is 16 residues long. The V segment lost 0 bases and the J segment 3 bases; nucleotides outside the gene matches: 7. This chain's CDR3 is CASSLVRDRDDYEQYF. For the CDR3, the DNA is TGTGCCAGCAGCTTGGTCCGGGACAGGGACGACTACGAGCAGTACTTC.